Listed here are 27 T cell receptor beta chains from one sample, sequenced in a study of T-cell memory formation after mild COVID-19. TCRdb re-derived calls from the 5' RACE reads in MiXCR, one entry per CDR3 protein. This table has approximately 250,000 distinct CDR3 sequences, roughly 16% appearing once. The sample consisted of PBMCs or a T cell subset sorted from them (not recorded which). The receptors derive from a man aged 18 to 29 who had mild COVID-19 (a few samples of this study predate the infection). Cell type and time point are not known.

The rearrangement uses TRBV12-3 or TRBV12-4 and TRBJ1-1; perhaps TRBD1 as D (6 bases). The CDR3 runs 15 residues. V dropped 7 bases and J dropped 0 bases, with 15 bases sitting between them. The CDR3 reads CASTLRGQLNTEAFF. DNA for the CDR3: TGTGCCAGCACTCTTCGAGGACAGTTGAACACTGAAGCTTTCTTT.

This chain joins TRBV9 and TRBJ1-2; D possibly corresponds to TRBD1 (6 bases). Deletions cut 3 bases from V and 0 bases from J, with 12 bases between. Germline V gene sequence: CDR1 SGDLS, CDR2 YYNGEE. This CDR3 region has 15 residues. The CDR3 here is CASSAQTGANYGYTF. In nucleotides, the CDR3 is TGTGCCAGCAGCGCCCAGACAGGAGCTAACTATGGCTACACCTTC.

The chain has TRBV3-1 and TRBJ2-3, with TRBD2 matching over 8 bases. The germline gives CDR1 LGHDT, CDR2 YNNKEL (reference sequence). CDR3 length equals 13 residues. The CDR3 region has the DNA TGTGCTACCACGGGGGGGCCTACAGATACGCAGTATTTT. Protein: CATTGGPTDTQYF.

This clonotype was found once. V and J are TRBV2 and TRBJ2-3; no reliable D call. This CDR3 has 12 amino acids. Germline V gene lookup returns CDR1 SNHLY and CDR2 FYNNEI. Trimming took off 6 bases at V and 7 bases at J, with 11 bases between the two ends. This chain's CDR3 is CASRAPGNTQYF. CDR3 coding DNA: TGTGCCAGCAGGGCACCTGGGAATACGCAGTATTTT.

This clonotype was seen a few times. The chain uses TRBV18 and TRBJ1-1, with TRBD1 matching over 9 bases. V was pared by 3 bases and J by 5 bases, with 4 bases of the junction left unmatched. The germline V gene encodes CDR1 KGHSH and CDR2 LQKENI. This CDR3 contains 14 residues. The CDR3 DNA is TGTGCCAGCTCACCCCGGACAGGGGAAACTGAAGCTTTCTTT. As protein: CASSPRTGETEAFF.

The chain is built from TRBV12-3 or TRBV12-4 and TRBJ1-4; no clear D gene. V lost 2 bases, J lost 5 bases, and 9 bases lay in between. The length of the CDR3 is 14 residues. This CDR3 reads CASSLFRRNEKLFF. CDR3 DNA sequence: TGTGCCAGCAGTTTATTCCGCCGGAATGAAAAACTGTTTTTT.

This clonotype was seen a handful of times. The V gene is TRBV7-9, the J gene TRBJ2-1, with a tentative D call TRBD2 (5 bases). The CDR3 contains 16 residues. Trimming removed 5 bases at V and 0 bases at J, with 14 bases between. CDR1 is SEHNR, CDR2 FQNEAQ, per germline (reference sequence). CDR3 loop: CASSPGRGLSYNEQFF. The DNA for the CDR3 is TGTGCCAGCAGCCCCGGACGCGGACTCTCCTACAATGAGCAGTTCTTC.

The J gene is TRBJ2-3, the V gene TRBV5-1, with TRBD1 matching over 10 bases. J was trimmed by 3 bases and V by 6 bases; bases with no gene match: 7. The CDR3 runs to 15 residues. The V gene's germline CDR1 is SGHRS and CDR2 YFSETQ. CDR3 region: CASKGQGPKTDTQYF. CDR3 DNA: TGCGCCAGCAAGGGACAGGGGCCAAAGACAGATACGCAGTATTTT.

In DNA, the CDR3 is TGTGCCAGCTCACCACCGACACTAAGTACAGATACGCAGTATTTT. Translation: CASSPPTLSTDTQYF. The rearrangement uses TRBV18 and TRBJ2-3; no reliable D call. The germline V gene encodes CDR1 KGHSH and CDR2 LQKENI. The CDR3 sequence is 15 residues long. The V and J ends lost 0 bases and 3 bases respectively, with 10 bases between them.

Written as DNA, the CDR3 is TGTGCCAGCAGTTTTACAGGTAGCTCCTACAATGAGCAGTTCTTC. This gives the protein CASSFTGSSYNEQFF. The rearrangement links TRBV12-3 or TRBV12-4 to TRBJ2-1; D might be TRBD1 (5 bases). The ends were cut back, 3 bases at V and 0 bases at J, with 9 bases in the middle. The CDR3 extends over 15 amino acids.

The chain couples TRBV15 to TRBJ2-1; D gene uncertain. The length of the CDR3 is 13 residues. V shed 5 bases and J shed 8 bases, with 13 bases lying between them. Per the germline V gene, CDR1 is LNHNV and CDR2 is YYDKDF (reference sequence). The CDR3: CATSANVRDEQFF. The CDR3 nucleotides read TGTGCCACCAGCGCCAACGTCAGAGATGAGCAGTTCTTC.

The CDR3 sequence is CASSLVDPVMNTEAFF. In DNA, the CDR3 is TGTGCCAGCTCACTTGTCGACCCAGTTATGAACACTGAAGCTTTCTTT. The genes are TRBV18 and TRBJ1-1; D not certain. The CDR3 spans 16 residues. The V end was cut by 4 bases, the J end by 0 bases, with 15 bases between. Germline CDR1 reads KGHSH; CDR2 reads LQKENI.

The chain uses TRBV28 and TRBJ1-3, with a weak D call TRBD1 (5 bases). CDR1 MDHEN and CDR2 SYDVKM come from the germline V gene. Trimming took 5 bases from V and 4 from J, leaving 15 bases between them. The CDR3 sequence is 15 residues long. The DNA for the CDR3 is TGTGCCAGCAGTCGGGACCGTCCAACAGGAAACACCATATATTTT. Amino acid sequence: CASSRDRPTGNTIYF.

This clonotype was detected a few times. The rearrangement uses TRBV6-5 and TRBJ2-6; D uncertain. With 6 bases removed from V and 0 bases from J, the gap between germline ends came to 6 bases. The CDR3 spans 14 residues. Germline lookup yields CDR1 MNHEY and CDR2 SVGAGI. CDR3 nucleotides: TGTGCCAGCAGACGTGACTCTGGGGCCAACGTCCTGACTTTC. This translates into CASRRDSGANVLTF.

This rearrangement joins TRBV7-2 to TRBJ1-1; D unresolved. CDR1 is SGHTA, CDR2 FQGNSA, per germline. The CDR3 contains 12 residues. V lost 5 bases, J lost 2 bases, and 6 bases lay in between. The CDR3 DNA sequence: TGTGCCAGCAGCCAATATAACACTGAAGCTTTCTTT. Protein product: CASSQYNTEAFF.

In this sample, this clonotype turned up a few times. CDR3 DNA: TGTGCCCTGGTCGTAGCGGGTTCCTACAATGAGCAGTTCTTC. Encoded protein: CALVVAGSYNEQFF. The rearrangement links TRBV7-9 to TRBJ2-1; 7 positions agree with TRBD2. Trimming took 11 bases from V and 1 from J; bases not matched to a gene: 8. Germline V lookup: CDR1 SEHNR, CDR2 FQNEAQ (reference sequence). The CDR3 length is 14 residues.

V usage is TRBV12-3 or TRBV12-4 and J usage is TRBJ1-5, with no clear D. Between the trimmed V and J ends, which lost 0 bases and 0 bases, there was a span of 9 bases. CDR3 size: 16 residues. This CDR3 is CASSLAPPYSNQPQHF. The CDR3 DNA sequence: TGTGCCAGCAGTTTAGCGCCTCCATATAGCAATCAGCCCCAGCATTTT.

This clonotype was counted a few times. DNA of the CDR3: TGCAGCGCCTTTAGTCGGGGCACCGGGGAGCTGTTTTTT. Translation: CSAFSRGTGELFF. The genes are TRBV29-1 and TRBJ2-2, with a weak D call TRBD2 (5 bases). Germline CDR1 SQVTM, CDR2 ANQGSEA. V dropped 7 bases and J dropped 4 bases, with 13 bases sitting between them. CDR3 length: 13 amino acids.

This clonotype occurred a few times. This rearrangement joins TRBV20-1 to TRBJ2-7; D may be TRBD1 (6 bases). Germline V gene sequence: CDR1 DFQATT, CDR2 SNEGSKA (reference sequence). Trimming pared 4 bases from V and 2 bases from J, leaving 15 bases between. The CDR3 is made up of 14 amino acids. CDR3 nucleotides: TGCAGTGCTACCCCCGGGACACTTACCTACGAGCAGTACTTC. Translation gives CSATPGTLTYEQYF.

V gene TRBV5-1 combines with J gene TRBJ2-1; TRBD1 might be the D (5 bases). Germline values: CDR1 SGHRS, CDR2 YFSETQ. V dropped 1 base and J dropped 6 bases, with 14 bases sitting between them. The CDR3 is 15 residues long. The CDR3 DNA follows: TGCGCCAGCAGCTTGTGGGCAGGGCCAGGCAATGAGCAGTTCTTC. It is translated as CASSLWAGPGNEQFF.

The gene calls are TRBV7-9 and TRBJ2-5; TRBD1 matches at 11 bases. The CDR3 has 14 residues. J was trimmed by 5 bases and V by 6 bases; bases with no gene match: 5. Germline loops: CDR1 SEHNR, CDR2 FQNEAQ (reference sequence). This CDR3 is CASSTWDRGETQYF. The DNA of the CDR3 is TGTGCCAGCAGTACCTGGGACAGGGGGGAGACCCAGTACTTC. The whole variable domain, filled in from reference TRBV7-9 and TRBJ2-5, reads DTGVSQNPRHKITKRGQNVTFRCDPISEHNRLYWYRQTLGQGPEFLTYFQNEAQLEKSRLLSDRFSAERPKGSFSTLEIQRTEQGDSAMYLCASSTWDRGETQYFGPGTRLLVL.

This clonotype has just a few counts. V is TRBV7-3 and J is TRBJ1-2, with TRBD1 as a possible D gene (6 bases). The ends were cut back, 1 base at V and 3 bases at J, with 12 bases in the middle. CDR3 length equals 15 residues. The V gene's germline CDR1 is SGHTA and CDR2 FQGTGA. The CDR3 nucleotides read TGTGCCAGCAGCTTAATGCCACAGGGCCACTATGGCTACACCTTC. Its protein is CASSLMPQGHYGYTF.

This clonotype was detected a few times. V and J are TRBV5-1 and TRBJ2-4; TRBD1 might be the D (6 bases). Trimming took 0 bases from V and 14 from J, leaving 15 bases between them. The CDR3 is 13 residues long. Germline CDR1 reads SGHRS; CDR2 reads YFSETQ. CDR3 coding DNA: TGCGCCAGCAGCTTGGGGGTACAGGGAAGAAAGTACTTC. Its protein is CASSLGVQGRKYF.

The chain links TRBV6-2 or TRBV6-3 to TRBJ1-2; D not resolved. Trimming left V 2 bases short and J 4 bases short, with 8 bases between. The CDR3 covers 13 residues. Germline values: CDR1 MNHEY, CDR2 SVGEGT. CDR3 sequence: CASSYTGPYGYTF. In DNA, the CDR3 is TGTGCCAGCAGTTACACCGGACCCTATGGCTACACCTTC.

The chain combines TRBV20-1 with TRBJ2-1, with 10 nucleotides matching TRBD2. The trim removed 3 bases at V and 6 bases at J, leaving 8 bases unmatched. Germline assignment: CDR1 DFQATT and CDR2 SNEGSKA (reference sequence). The CDR3 runs to 15 residues. CDR3 nucleotides: TGCAGTGCTAGTCCGGGACTAGCGCCGGCCAATGAGCAGTTCTTC. Protein: CSASPGLAPANEQFF.

This clonotype was picked up a small number of times. This sequence joins TRBV12-3 or TRBV12-4 and TRBJ2-6; TRBD1 agrees at 9 bases. With 2 bases clipped from V and 3 bases from J, the junction kept 8 bases outside the gene matches. The CDR3 consists of 18 residues. The CDR3, as DNA: TGTGCCAGCAGTTTACCGGGACAGGGATTATATGGGGCCAACGTCCTGACTTTC. The encoded protein is CASSLPGQGLYGANVLTF.

This clonotype has a handful of counts. V is TRBV9 and J is TRBJ1-1; D gene uncertain. CDR1 is SGDLS and CDR2 is YYNGEE in the germline V gene. The CDR3 has 13 residues. The V and J ends lost 2 bases and 6 bases respectively, with 11 bases between them. The chain's CDR3 is CASSVGVSAEAFF. The CDR3 DNA reads as TGTGCCAGCAGCGTCGGTGTTAGCGCTGAAGCTTTCTTT.